The 8 T cell receptor beta chains in this list originate from one sample, sequenced in a study of blood T cell repertoires in COVID-19. Sequencing used immunoSEQ multiplex PCR; TCRdb keeps in-frame clones, though not all of them. This sample yields about 130,000 clones, of which about 80% are seen a single time; around 9.8% belongs to the top ten. Input material: peripheral blood. The receptors were gathered from a man in his forties with active or convalescent COVID-19.

The gene calls are TRBV6-1 and TRBJ2-7; TRBD2 matches 7 bases. The germline V gene has CDR1 MNHNS and CDR2 SASEGT. V lost 3 bases and J lost 6; bases outside the gene matches: 11. The CDR3 is made up of 15 amino acids. The CDR3 DNA reads TGTGCCAGCAGTGACCCAGGACTAGGAGCGGGCGAGCAGTACTTC. Its translation: CASSDPGLGAGEQYF.

This chain connects TRBV12-3 or TRBV12-4 to TRBJ2-7; D perhaps matches TRBD2 (6 bases). V lost 4 bases, J lost 3 bases, and 10 bases lay in between. The CDR3 is 13 amino acids. The CDR3 DNA sequence: TGTGCCAGCAGTTATGGAGGGGACTACGAGCAGTACTTC. This codes for CASSYGGDYEQYF.

The chain links TRBV14 to TRBJ1-6; perhaps TRBD1 as D (6 bases). CDR1 is SGHDN and CDR2 is FVKESK in the germline V gene. Trimming left V 3 bases short and J 7 bases short, with 10 bases between. The CDR3 totals 14 residues. The CDR3 region has the DNA TGTGCCAGCAGCCATAACAGGGCAAATTCACCCCTCCACTTT. Translated: CASSHNRANSPLHF. Full variable domain (rest looked up from reference TRBV14 and TRBJ1-6): EAGVTQFPSHSVIEKGQTVTLRCDPISGHDNLYWYRRVMGKEIKFLLHFVKESKQDESGMPNNRFLAERTGGTYSTLKVQPAELEDSGVYFCASSHNRANSPLHFGNGTRLTVT.

V is TRBV6-5 and J is TRBJ2-6; TRBD1 aligns across 7 bases. CDR3 length: 15 amino acids. V shed 6 bases, J shed 9 bases, and the junction held 11 bases outside the gene matches. Germline CDR1 MNHEY, CDR2 SVGAGI. CDR3 DNA: TGTGCCAGCAGCCTCCTCCGACAGGGTGTCAACGTCCTGACTTTC. It encodes CASSLLRQGVNVLTF.

V and J are TRBV7-2 and TRBJ1-6, with 7 bases lining up with TRBD1. Per the germline V gene, CDR1 is SGHTA and CDR2 is FQGNSA. V shed 1 base and J 6 bases; nucleotides not matched to a gene: 3. This CDR3 spans 15 amino acids. CDR3 sequence: CASSLEGTVNSPLHF. In DNA form, the CDR3 reads TGTGCCAGCAGCTTAGAAGGGACAGTTAATTCACCCCTCCACTTT.

V usage is TRBV3-1 (or the pseudogene TRBV3-2) and J usage is TRBJ2-7; 7 bases match TRBD1. Germline CDR1 reads LGHDT; CDR2 reads YNNKEL (reference sequence). The length of the CDR3 is 15 residues. Unmatched junction bases numbered 4, after V lost 1 base and J lost 1 base. CDR3 amino acids: CASSQAGTASYEQYF. CDR3 bases: TGTGCCAGCAGCCAAGCGGGGACAGCTTCCTACGAGCAGTACTTC.

This clone was counted between two and nine times. The chain joins TRBV15 to TRBJ1-1; 7 bases align to TRBD1. This CDR3 spans 13 amino acids. V lost 5 bases, J lost 5 bases, and 5 bases stayed unmatched. The germline V gene has CDR1 LNHNV and CDR2 YYDKDF (reference sequence). DNA of the CDR3: TGTGCCACCAGCGCTGACAGGGAAACTGAAGCTTTCTTT. Translation: CATSADRETEAFF. The entire variable domain, with the rest obtained from reference TRBV15 and TRBJ1-1, is as follows: DAMVIQNPRYQVTQFGKPVTLSCSQTLNHNVMYWYQQKSSQAPKLLFHYYDKDFNNEADTPDNFQSRRPNTSFCFLDIRSPGLGDTAMYLCATSADRETEAFFGQGTRLTVV.

The rearrangement links TRBV29-1 to TRBJ2-3; 10 bases match TRBD2. CDR1 is SQVTM, CDR2 ANQGSEA, per germline. The V and J ends lost 7 bases and 1 base, in that order; junction bases with no gene match: 5. There are 14 residues in the CDR3. The DNA of the CDR3 is TGCAGCGCCCGAGGACTAGCGGGCACAGATACGCAGTATTTT. Encoded protein: CSARGLAGTDTQYF.